This passage covers 2 T cell receptor beta chains from one sample sequenced in a study of blood T cell repertoires in COVID-19. Here immunoSEQ multiplex PCR was the method, and the copy in TCRdb shows in-frame clones only, minus some. The sample contains 56,000 or so clones, 80% to 90% of which appear only once. Sequencing was done on a sample of peripheral blood. All receptors come from a human donor in a cohort sampled during active COVID-19.

The V gene is TRBV27, the J gene TRBJ1-3, with 9 bases fitting TRBD1. The CDR3 extends over 15 amino acids. The V segment lost 9 bases and the J segment 3 bases; nucleotides outside the gene matches: 9. Germline loops: CDR1 MNHEY, CDR2 SMNVEV (reference sequence). The CDR3 DNA sequence: TGTGCCAGTGCAACAGGGGGCGCGGGTGGAAACACCATATATTTT. It encodes CASATGGAGGNTIYF.

V and J are TRBV30 and TRBJ1-3; 7 positions match TRBD1. This CDR3 has 14 residues. V trimming: 3 bases; J trimming: 3 bases; junction bases outside the gene matches: 5. Germline V lookup: CDR1 GTSNPN, CDR2 SVGIG (reference sequence). The CDR3 region is CAWRATGSGNTIYF. The DNA of the CDR3 is TGTGCCTGGAGAGCGACAGGGAGTGGAAACACCATATATTTT.